Detailed here is one TCR beta chain. Its antigen is unknown. The entry originates in a study of T cell responses to AZD1222 COVID-19 vaccine. Study findings and constraints: CD4 TCRs associated with vaccination spanned spike, dominating at 160-218 and 743-854. Two AZD1222 administrations were followed by greater Spike-specific TCR breadth and depth. It should be noted that donors were predominantly white British and more often female, and clonal diversity was possibly underestimated.

Profiled with immunoSEQ multiplex PCR; TCRdb holds only in-frame clones, not every one. The sample carries about 260,000 clones, approximately 93% recorded once. Germline V gene data show CDR1 as SEHNR and CDR2 as FQNEAQ (reference sequence). The CDR3 is 14 amino acids. The V and J ends lost 7 bases and 3 bases respectively, with 13 bases between them. Sample: peripheral blood, taken on day 0 of AZD1222 vaccination. J is TRBJ2-1 and V is TRBV7-9, with a possible D match to TRBD2 (6 bases). This sequence was found in an adult in good health. Written as DNA, the CDR3 is TGTGCCAGCATCAACATGGGGGGCTACAATGAGCAGTTCTTC. Translation gives CASINMGGYNEQFF.